Listed below are T cell receptor beta chains from one sample, sequenced in a study of tumor-infiltrating lymphocytes in primary liver carcinoma. TCRdb re-called the multiplex PCR reads with MiXCR, one entry per CDR3 protein. Of fewer than 250,000 distinct CDR3 sequences in the sample, approximately 64% were seen once. Sequenced sample: peripheral blood. These receptors all come from an older woman with primary liver carcinoma and hepatitis B virus infection. The CDR3 runs from the conserved cysteine through the conserved F or W. Each record gives: J gene, V gene, D gene, clone size, CDR3 protein, CDR3 DNA. A D gene is named only where the DNA matches it firmly. Clone sizes are given selectively: once, few, many, or a class where the clone is expanded.

j_gene: TRBJ2-1
v_gene: TRBV11-1
d_gene: .
abundance: .
CDR3aa: CAGSLEVGPYNEQFF
CDR3nt: TGTGCCGGCAGCTTAGAAGTTGGGCCCTACAATGAGCAGTTCTTC

j_gene: TRBJ2-7
v_gene: TRBV5-1
d_gene: .
abundance: .
CDR3aa: CASSFGGRGISYEQYF
CDR3nt: TGCGCCAGCAGCTTTGGGGGTAGGGGGATATCCTACGAGCAGTACTTC

j_gene: TRBJ2-3
v_gene: TRBV7-9
d_gene: TRBD2
abundance: .
CDR3aa: CASSLVGSGRAKDTQYF
CDR3nt: TGTGCCAGCAGCTTAGTGGGCAGCGGGAGGGCCAAAGATACGCAGTATTTT

j_gene: TRBJ2-7
v_gene: TRBV11-2
d_gene: .
abundance: .
CDR3aa: CPSSLASGGHYEWYF
CDR3nt: TGTCCCAGCAGCTTAGCGAGCGGAGGTCACTACGAGTGGTACTTC

j_gene: TRBJ1-1
v_gene: TRBV7-8
d_gene: .
abundance: .
CDR3aa: CASNKSRANTEAFF
CDR3nt: TGTGCCAGCAACAAATCCAGGGCCAACACTGAAGCTTTCTTT

j_gene: TRBJ2-7
v_gene: TRBV12-3/TRBV12-4
d_gene: TRBD2
abundance: .
CDR3aa: CASSPSLGLAKMYEQYF
CDR3nt: TGTGCCAGCAGTCCTTCCCTAGGACTAGCGAAAATGTACGAGCAGTACTTC

j_gene: TRBJ2-5
v_gene: TRBV20-1
d_gene: .
abundance: .
CDR3aa: CSAREGGIRTQYF
CDR3nt: TGCAGTGCTAGAGAAGGGGGTATTAGGACCCAGTACTTC

j_gene: TRBJ2-1
v_gene: TRBV7-9
d_gene: .
abundance: .
CDR3aa: CASSLVGGSTYEQFF
CDR3nt: TGTGCCAGCAGCTTAGTGGGGGGTTCTACCTATGAGCAGTTCTTC

j_gene: TRBJ1-2
v_gene: TRBV28
d_gene: .
abundance: few
CDR3aa: CASSFGVGAYGYTF
CDR3nt: TGTGCCAGCAGTTTCGGGGTGGGAGCCTATGGCTACACCTTC

j_gene: TRBJ1-5
v_gene: TRBV6-1
d_gene: .
abundance: .
CDR3aa: CASGASWSSGNQPQHF
CDR3nt: TGTGCCAGCGGAGCCTCCTGGAGCTCTGGCAATCAGCCCCAGCATTTT

j_gene: TRBJ1-1
v_gene: TRBV7-9
d_gene: .
abundance: .
CDR3aa: CASSPPTDSNTEAFF
CDR3nt: TGTGCCAGCAGCCCCCCGACAGATTCTAACACTGAAGCTTTCTTT

j_gene: TRBJ2-3
v_gene: TRBV2
d_gene: .
abundance: few
CDR3aa: CASRSSERSDTQYF
CDR3nt: TGTGCCAGCAGGTCTTCTGAGCGTTCAGATACGCAGTATTTT

j_gene: TRBJ1-5
v_gene: TRBV28
d_gene: .
abundance: few
CDR3aa: CASTGFGQPQHF
CDR3nt: TGTGCCAGCACAGGGTTCGGCCAGCCCCAGCATTTT

j_gene: TRBJ1-6
v_gene: TRBV11-2
d_gene: .
abundance: .
CDR3aa: CASSGEYNSPLHF
CDR3nt: TGTGCCTCCTCTGGAGAGTATAATTCACCCCTCCACTTT

j_gene: TRBJ2-1
v_gene: TRBV4-1
d_gene: TRBD1
abundance: many
CDR3aa: CASSQWSLSGTGGLIEQFF
CDR3nt: TGCGCCAGCAGCCAATGGAGCTTATCCGGGACAGGGGGCCTCATCGAGCAGTTCTTC

j_gene: TRBJ2-1
v_gene: TRBV7-9
d_gene: .
abundance: few
CDR3aa: CASSPLERAGSYNEQFF
CDR3nt: TGTGCCAGCAGCCCCCTAGAACGGGCCGGGTCCTACAATGAGCAGTTCTTC

j_gene: TRBJ1-3
v_gene: TRBV5-1
d_gene: TRBD1
abundance: many
CDR3aa: CASRSGQGNTIYF
CDR3nt: TGCGCCAGCCGGTCGGGACAGGGAAACACCATATATTTT

j_gene: TRBJ2-3
v_gene: TRBV29-1
d_gene: .
abundance: many
CDR3aa: CSVDPTSTDTQYF
CDR3nt: TGCAGCGTCGACCCTACTAGCACAGATACGCAGTATTTT

j_gene: TRBJ2-5
v_gene: TRBV6-1
d_gene: .
abundance: .
CDR3aa: CVSSARGDFLEIQYF
CDR3nt: TGTGTCAGCAGTGCAAGGGGGGACTTCTTGGAGATCCAGTACTTC

j_gene: TRBJ2-7
v_gene: TRBV11-2
d_gene: TRBD2
abundance: .
CDR3aa: CASSLLAGVQQYF
CDR3nt: TGTGCCAGCAGCCTCCTAGCGGGAGTACAGCAGTACTTC

j_gene: TRBJ2-3
v_gene: TRBV30
d_gene: .
abundance: .
CDR3aa: CTRKGPHTDTQYF
CDR3nt: TGTACCAGGAAGGGACCTCACACGGATACGCAGTATTTT

j_gene: TRBJ2-7
v_gene: TRBV5-5
d_gene: .
abundance: .
CDR3aa: CAGSLIYGEQYF
CDR3nt: TGTGCCGGCAGCTTGATATACGGCGAGCAGTACTTC

j_gene: TRBJ2-5
v_gene: TRBV6-1
d_gene: .
abundance: many
CDR3aa: CAVGRVETQYF
CDR3nt: TGTGCCGTCGGTAGGGTAGAGACCCAGTACTTC

j_gene: TRBJ2-1
v_gene: TRBV14
d_gene: TRBD2
abundance: few
CDR3aa: CASNLAGVHNEQFF
CDR3nt: TGTGCCAGCAACCTAGCGGGGGTTCACAATGAGCAGTTCTTC

j_gene: TRBJ2-1
v_gene: TRBV11-3
d_gene: .
abundance: once
CDR3aa: CASSVSGISGYNDQFF
CDR3nt: TGTGCCAGCAGCGTCTCCGGGATTAGCGGTTACAATGATCAGTTCTTC

j_gene: TRBJ1-5
v_gene: TRBV7-9
d_gene: .
abundance: .
CDR3aa: CASSPAGAGSQPQHF
CDR3nt: TGTGCCAGCAGCCCCGCGGGGGCAGGTAGTCAGCCCCAGCATTTT

j_gene: TRBJ1-1
v_gene: TRBV12-3/TRBV12-4
d_gene: .
abundance: many
CDR3aa: CASSWDGLKAAFF
CDR3nt: TGTGCCAGCAGCTGGGACGGTCTAAAAGCAGCTTTCTTT

j_gene: TRBJ2-1
v_gene: TRBV11-2
d_gene: TRBD1
abundance: .
CDR3aa: CASSRLSYRGNEQFF
CDR3nt: TGTGCCAGTAGCCGGCTAAGCTACAGGGGAAATGAGCAGTTCTTC

j_gene: TRBJ2-7
v_gene: TRBV11-2
d_gene: TRBD2
abundance: .
CDR3aa: CASSLTLAGTSEQYF
CDR3nt: TGTGCCAGCAGCTTAACCCTAGCGGGGACTAGCGAGCAGTACTTC

j_gene: TRBJ2-7
v_gene: TRBV28
d_gene: TRBD2
abundance: .
CDR3aa: CATVGGWLYEQYF
CDR3nt: TGTGCCACCGTCGGGGGGTGGCTCTACGAGCAGTACTTC

j_gene: TRBJ2-1
v_gene: TRBV4-2
d_gene: TRBD2
abundance: many
CDR3aa: CASSQPPLGSGSFYNEQFF
CDR3nt: TGTGCCAGCAGCCAACCCCCGCTTGGGAGCGGGAGCTTTTACAATGAGCAGTTCTTC

j_gene: TRBJ2-4
v_gene: TRBV4-1
d_gene: .
abundance: .
CDR3aa: CVSSQVSRTTIKNIQYF
CDR3nt: TGTGTCAGCAGCCAAGTATCTCGGACAACGATCAAAAACATTCAGTACTTC

j_gene: TRBJ2-4
v_gene: TRBV5-1
d_gene: .
abundance: .
CDR3aa: CASSLDLVYDIQYF
CDR3nt: TGCGCCAGCAGCTTGGACTTGGTCTACGACATTCAGTACTTC

j_gene: TRBJ2-7
v_gene: TRBV11-2
d_gene: .
abundance: .
CDR3aa: CVSSLGTGTNEQYF
CDR3nt: TGTGTCAGCAGCTTAGGTACAGGGACGAATGAGCAGTACTTC

j_gene: TRBJ2-1
v_gene: TRBV5-4
d_gene: .
abundance: .
CDR3aa: CASSRTMSSYNEQFF
CDR3nt: TGTGCCAGCAGCCGGACTATGAGCTCCTACAATGAGCAGTTCTTC

j_gene: TRBJ2-3
v_gene: TRBV28
d_gene: .
abundance: many
CDR3aa: CASSFGGGTDTQYF
CDR3nt: TGTGCCAGCAGTTTCGGAGGGGGCACAGATACGCAGTATTTT

j_gene: TRBJ1-2
v_gene: TRBV18
d_gene: .
abundance: .
CDR3aa: CASSPPAGRGTNYGYTF
CDR3nt: TGTGCCAGCTCACCACCGGCGGGACGGGGAACTAACTATGGCTACACCTTC

j_gene: TRBJ1-5
v_gene: TRBV5-1
d_gene: TRBD1
abundance: few
CDR3aa: CASRPGTGDKWVF
CDR3nt: TGCGCCAGCAGGCCCGGGACAGGGGATAAGTGGGTTTTT

j_gene: TRBJ2-2
v_gene: TRBV12-3/TRBV12-4
d_gene: TRBD2
abundance: .
CDR3aa: CASNRGRASVGELLF
CDR3nt: TGTGCCAGCAATCGCGGGAGGGCCTCTGTGGGGGAGCTGTTATTT

j_gene: TRBJ1-2
v_gene: TRBV28
d_gene: TRBD1
abundance: .
CDR3aa: CASGPDTPGGAGYTF
CDR3nt: TGTGCCAGCGGACCGGACACCCCAGGGGGCGCCGGCTACACCTTC

j_gene: TRBJ2-7
v_gene: TRBV28
d_gene: .
abundance: many
CDR3aa: CASSFSLAGYNSYEQYF
CDR3nt: TGTGCCAGCAGTTTTTCGCTAGCTGGGTACAACTCCTACGAGCAGTACTTC

j_gene: TRBJ1-5
v_gene: TRBV5-5
d_gene: TRBD1
abundance: .
CDR3aa: CASSLGGGRGYQPQHF
CDR3nt: TGTGCCAGCAGCTTGGGCGGGGGCAGGGGGTATCAGCCCCAGCATTTT

j_gene: TRBJ2-7
v_gene: TRBV6-2/TRBV6-3
d_gene: .
abundance: many
CDR3aa: CASRKWRGPSGEQYF
CDR3nt: TGTGCCAGCAGGAAATGGCGGGGACCCTCGGGGGAGCAGTACTTC

j_gene: TRBJ2-7
v_gene: TRBV28
d_gene: TRBD1
abundance: .
CDR3aa: CASSRQGRYEQYF
CDR3nt: TGTGCCAGCTCCAGACAGGGAAGATACGAGCAGTACTTC

j_gene: TRBJ1-5
v_gene: TRBV5-1
d_gene: .
abundance: .
CDR3aa: CASSFIRDTRACSNQPQHF
CDR3nt: TGCGCCAGCAGCTTCATCCGGGATACGCGCGCATGTAGCAATCAGCCCCAGCATTTT

j_gene: TRBJ2-3
v_gene: TRBV4-1
d_gene: TRBD2
abundance: few
CDR3aa: CASSHPRAGEFTDTQYF
CDR3nt: TGCGCCAGCAGCCATCCCCGAGCGGGAGAGTTCACAGATACGCAGTATTTT

j_gene: TRBJ2-3
v_gene: TRBV30
d_gene: TRBD2
abundance: .
CDR3aa: CAWSVGVLAAWDTQYF
CDR3nt: TGTGCCTGGAGCGTGGGGGTACTAGCGGCGTGGGATACGCAGTATTTT

j_gene: TRBJ2-7
v_gene: TRBV7-9
d_gene: .
abundance: .
CDR3aa: CASSARWYDEQYF
CDR3nt: TGTGCCAGCAGCGCGCGGTGGTACGACGAGCAGTACTTC

j_gene: TRBJ2-3
v_gene: TRBV7-9
d_gene: .
abundance: .
CDR3aa: CASSLNSGTTLSADTQYF
CDR3nt: TGTGCCAGCAGCTTAAATTCCGGAACTACCCTCTCCGCAGATACGCAGTATTTT

j_gene: TRBJ2-3
v_gene: TRBV28
d_gene: .
abundance: .
CDR3aa: CASSFRGRAIDTQYF
CDR3nt: TGTGCCAGCAGTTTCAGGGGAAGGGCAATAGATACGCAGTATTTT

j_gene: TRBJ2-7
v_gene: TRBV6-1
d_gene: .
abundance: few
CDR3aa: CASSEPGGIERYF
CDR3nt: TGTGCCAGCAGTGAACCCGGCGGTATCGAGCGGTACTTT

j_gene: TRBJ2-3
v_gene: TRBV5-1
d_gene: TRBD2
abundance: many
CDR3aa: CASSSSGGEDTQYF
CDR3nt: TGCGCCAGCAGCTCGAGCGGGGGGGAGGATACGCAGTATTTT

j_gene: TRBJ2-1
v_gene: TRBV11-2
d_gene: TRBD2
abundance: .
CDR3aa: CASSWPSGTNNEQFF
CDR3nt: TGTGCCAGCAGCTGGCCCAGCGGGACTAACAATGAGCAGTTCTTT

j_gene: TRBJ1-1
v_gene: TRBV4-1
d_gene: .
abundance: many
CDR3aa: CASSQEWGGRLEAFF
CDR3nt: TGCGCCAGCAGCCAAGAATGGGGGGGGAGGCTTGAAGCTTTCTTT

j_gene: TRBJ2-1
v_gene: TRBV6-1
d_gene: TRBD2
abundance: few
CDR3aa: CASSERYGGGSYNEQFF
CDR3nt: TGTGCCAGCAGTGAAAGGTACGGCGGGGGCTCCTACAATGAGCAGTTCTTC

j_gene: TRBJ2-3
v_gene: TRBV11-1
d_gene: TRBD2
abundance: many
CDR3aa: CASRRGRAGTDTQYF
CDR3nt: TGTGCCAGCAGGCGCGGGAGGGCGGGCACAGATACGCAGTATTTT

j_gene: TRBJ2-3
v_gene: TRBV11-2
d_gene: .
abundance: .
CDR3aa: CASSLGLTDTQYF
CDR3nt: TGCGCCAGCAGCCTCGGACTCACAGATACGCAGTATTTT

j_gene: TRBJ1-1
v_gene: TRBV4-2
d_gene: .
abundance: .
CDR3aa: CASSQDLATQNTEASF
CDR3nt: TGTGCCAGCAGCCAAGATCTTGCGACACAGAACACTGAAGCTTCCTTT

j_gene: TRBJ1-5
v_gene: TRBV5-6
d_gene: .
abundance: .
CDR3aa: CASSLMAYSNQPQHF
CDR3nt: TGTGCCAGCAGCTTGATGGCTTATAGCAATCAGCCCCAGCATTTT

j_gene: TRBJ2-7
v_gene: TRBV10-3
d_gene: TRBD1
abundance: .
CDR3aa: CAISTDRGYEQYF
CDR3nt: TGTGCCATCAGCACTGACAGGGGGTACGAGCAGTACTTC